The 25 T cell receptor beta chains below were found in one sample sequenced in a study of blood T cell repertoires in COVID-19. The repertoire was sequenced with immunoSEQ multiplex PCR; TCRdb's copy has only in-frame clones and lacks some. This sample carries about 80,000 clones, around 88% of them seen once, and the ten largest clones take around 7.3%. Sample: peripheral blood. The receptors derive from a woman of 80 years or more with acute or convalescent COVID-19.

The V gene is TRBV19, the J gene TRBJ1-2; possible D gene TRBD1, 5 bases. CDR3 length: 12 residues. The V end lost 5 bases, the J end lost 8 bases, and 12 bases lay between the germline ends. Germline V gene data show CDR1 as LNHDA and CDR2 as SQIVND (reference sequence). DNA of the CDR3: TGTGCCAGTAGTGACAGAGGCGTCGGCTACACCTTC. It specifies CASSDRGVGYTF.

DNA of the CDR3: TGCAGCGCCAAATCCGGGACAGGGGTTAACACTGAAGCTTTCTTT. It yields the protein CSAKSGTGVNTEAFF. The rearrangement links TRBV29-1 to TRBJ1-1; 10 bases fit TRBD1. The CDR3 runs 15 residues. Trimming at V came to 7 bases and at J to 2 bases, leaving 10 bases not matched to a gene. CDR1 and CDR2 from the germline V gene are SQVTM and ANQGSEA.

The chain employs TRBV3-1 (or the pseudogene TRBV3-2) and TRBJ2-1; possibly TRBD2 for D (5 bases). The CDR3 length is 13 residues. Trimming left V 1 base short and J 9 bases short, with 10 bases between. Germline assignment: CDR1 LGHDT and CDR2 YNNKEL (reference sequence). The CDR3, as DNA: TGTGCCAGCAGCCAAGGTACTGAGGGTGAGCAGTTCTTC. Its protein product is CASSQGTEGEQFF.

The gene calls are TRBV6-5 and TRBJ1-2; D remains ambiguous. This CDR3 region has 14 residues. Germline CDR1 MNHEY, CDR2 SVGAGI. Trimming pared 3 bases from V and 2 bases from J, leaving 10 bases between. This chain's CDR3 is CASSYEGLNYGYTF. The CDR3 DNA sequence: TGTGCCAGCAGTTATGAGGGTTTAAACTATGGCTACACCTTC.

The chain couples TRBV5-1 to TRBJ1-1; 7 nucleotides match TRBD1. Germline values: CDR1 SGHRS, CDR2 YFSETQ. Trimming cost V 5 bases and J 2 bases; bases outside gene matches: 3. The CDR3 contains 13 residues. Written as DNA, the CDR3 is TGCGCCAGCAGTTGGGACAGAAACACTGAAGCTTTCTTT. Its protein is CASSWDRNTEAFF.

The rearrangement links TRBV30 to TRBJ2-5, with 10 nucleotides matching TRBD2. V shed 2 bases and J 2 bases; nucleotides not matched to a gene: 2. The CDR3 runs to 14 residues. Germline V gene sequence: CDR1 GTSNPN, CDR2 SVGIG (reference sequence). The CDR3 sequence is CAWSQTSGQETQYF. In DNA, the CDR3 is TGTGCCTGGAGTCAGACTAGCGGGCAAGAGACCCAGTACTTC.

This chain's CDR3 is CASSQGRVRTDTQYF. As DNA, the CDR3 is TGTGCCAGCAGCCAAGGGAGAGTTCGGACAGATACGCAGTATTTT. V gene TRBV14 combines with J gene TRBJ2-3; D gene ambiguous. CDR1 SGHDN and CDR2 FVKESK come from the germline V gene. There are 15 residues in the CDR3. V was cut by 1 base and J by 3 bases, with 11 bases left in between.

V gene TRBV12-3 or TRBV12-4 combines with J gene TRBJ1-2; a weak D match, TRBD1 (5 bases). This CDR3 has 13 residues. The V gene lost 8 bases and the J gene lost 3 bases, with 13 bases spanning the gap. The DNA of the CDR3 is TGTGCCAGCTCCCAGCAGGGTGACTATGGCTACACCTTC. It encodes CASSQQGDYGYTF.

This chain links TRBV24-1 with TRBJ2-3; 7 bases map to TRBD2. The CDR3 length is 16 residues. CDR1 is KGHDR and CDR2 is SFDVKD in the germline V gene. Losses at the gene ends were 2 bases for V and 3 bases for J; bases not matched to a gene: 7. The CDR3 reads CATSDSPSGGTDTQYF. In DNA form, the CDR3 reads TGTGCCACCAGTGATTCCCCTAGCGGTGGTACAGATACGCAGTATTTT.

This clone was seen more than once but under ten times. V usage is TRBV29-1 and J usage is TRBJ2-1; 8 bases are shared with TRBD1. Germline trimming cut 7 bases from V and 3 bases from J; bases unmatched to any gene: 8. Germline lookup yields CDR1 SQVTM and CDR2 ANQGSEA. The CDR3 sequence is 14 residues long. The CDR3 spells CSARGRGHYNEQFF. DNA of the CDR3: TGCAGCGCCAGGGGGCGAGGCCACTACAATGAGCAGTTCTTC.

The rearrangement links TRBV3-1 (or the pseudogene TRBV3-2) to TRBJ2-1, with 8 nucleotides matching TRBD2. Trimming cost V 4 bases and J 1 base; bases outside gene matches: 6. This CDR3 spans 16 amino acids. Germline CDR1 and CDR2: LGHDT and YNNKEL (reference sequence). This CDR3 is CASSPAGGRSYNEQFF. The CDR3 DNA reads TGTGCCAGCAGCCCCGCGGGGGGAAGGTCCTACAATGAGCAGTTCTTC.

This chain links TRBV29-1 with TRBJ2-7; 7 bases agree with TRBD2. Germline CDR1 is SQVTM and CDR2 is ANQGSEA. The CDR3 has 13 residues. V trimming: 7 bases; J trimming: 7 bases; junction bases outside the gene matches: 13. The CDR3 sequence: CSGSHAGVGEQYF. In nucleotides, the CDR3 is TGCAGCGGCAGTCATGCGGGAGTAGGTGAGCAGTACTTC.

CDR3 sequence: CASSLTGLVTQYF. The CDR3 DNA follows: TGTGCCAGCAGCTTGACGGGTTTGGTGACCCAGTACTTC. The genes are TRBV6-2 or TRBV6-3 and TRBJ2-5; no clear D gene. Germline lookup yields CDR1 MNHEY and CDR2 SVGEGT. V shed 6 bases and J shed 7 bases, with 15 bases lying between them. This CDR3 spans 13 amino acids.

CDR3 in amino acids: CASSLVAGVGNTEAFF. The CDR3 DNA is TGTGCCAGCAGCTTAGTAGCAGGGGTCGGAAACACTGAAGCTTTCTTT. The chain has TRBV7-9 and TRBJ1-1, with D perhaps matching TRBD1 (6 bases). Per germline, CDR1 SEHNR and CDR2 FQNEAQ (reference sequence). The CDR3 runs 16 residues. The V end was cut by 1 base, the J end by 2 bases, with 14 bases between. Using reference TRBV7-9 and TRBJ1-1 for the parts outside the CDR3, the full variable domain is DTGVSQNPRHKITKRGQNVTFRCDPISEHNRLYWYRQTLGQGPEFLTYFQNEAQLEKSRLLSDRFSAERPKGSFSTLEIQRTEQGDSAMYLCASSLVAGVGNTEAFFGQGTRLTVV.

The chain employs TRBV19 and TRBJ1-5, with 12 bases matching TRBD1. The CDR3 is 16 amino acids. The germline CDR1 and CDR2 sequences are LNHDA and SQIVND (reference sequence). V lost 6 bases, J lost 9 bases, and 12 bases stayed unmatched. As DNA, the CDR3 is TGTGCCAGTAGAGTCGAGACCGGGACAGGGGGCACGCCCCAGCATTTT. Its protein product is CASRVETGTGGTPQHF.

The V gene is TRBV7-8, the J gene TRBJ2-7; 7 bases line up with TRBD1. CDR1 SGHVS and CDR2 FQNEAQ come from the germline V gene. V lost 6 bases, J lost 8 bases, and 7 bases stayed unmatched. CDR3 length equals 12 residues. The CDR3, as DNA: TGTGCCAGCAGTCACCTAGGGGGCCAGCAGTACTTC. Translated, it gives CASSHLGGQQYF. Using reference TRBV7-8 and TRBJ2-7 for the parts outside the CDR3, the full variable domain is GAGVSQSPRYKVAKRGQDVALRCDPISGHVSLFWYQQALGQGPEFLTYFQNEAQLDKSGLPSDRFFAERPEGSVSTLKIQRTQQEDSAVYLCASSHLGGQQYFGPGTRLTVT.

This chain connects TRBV15 to TRBJ1-6; perhaps TRBD1 as D (5 bases). This CDR3 spans 12 amino acids. Trimming pared 2 bases from V and 16 bases from J, leaving 12 bases between. CDR1 and CDR2 (germline): LNHNV, YYDKDF (reference sequence). CDR3 region: CATSRPRGELHF. The CDR3 DNA reads as TGTGCCACCAGCAGACCACGGGGGGAACTCCACTTT.

This chain joins TRBV12-3 or TRBV12-4 and TRBJ1-5; D not resolved. V lost 6 bases to trimming and J lost 5 bases, with 11 bases between them. CDR3 length: 13 residues. DNA for the CDR3: TGTGCCAGCAGCCCCGGGGTCTATCAGCCCCAGCATTTT. It encodes CASSPGVYQPQHF.

This clone was detected only a few times. V is TRBV7-8 and J is TRBJ1-3, with 7 bases matching TRBD1. The CDR3 is made up of 15 amino acids. The V segment lost 5 bases and the J segment 4 bases; nucleotides outside the gene matches: 8. In germline, CDR1 is SGHVS, CDR2 FQNEAQ. CDR3 DNA sequence: TGTGCCAGCAGCCCCCCGACAGGGAAAGGAAACACCATATATTTT. Protein product: CASSPPTGKGNTIYF.

The CDR3 sequence: CASSELRANQPQHF. Written as DNA, the CDR3 is TGTGCCAGCAGTGAACTGAGGGCCAATCAGCCCCAGCATTTT. This sequence joins TRBV6-1 and TRBJ1-5; no reliable D call. Germline CDR1 is MNHNS and CDR2 is SASEGT. This CDR3 region has 14 residues. Between the trimmed V and J ends, which lost 2 bases and 3 bases, there was a span of 8 bases.

The J gene is TRBJ2-1, the V gene TRBV12-5; 10 bases agree with TRBD1. V trimming: 7 bases; J trimming: 7 bases; junction bases outside the gene matches: 4. Germline values: CDR1 LGHNT, CDR2 FRNRAP. The CDR3 has 13 residues. The CDR3 sequence: CASARTGGNEQFF. The CDR3, as DNA: TGTGCTAGTGCCCGGACAGGGGGGAATGAGCAGTTCTTC.

This chain uses TRBV20-1 with TRBJ2-1, with D tentatively TRBD1 (5 bases). CDR3 length: 11 residues. The V and J ends lost 3 bases and 9 bases respectively, with 9 bases between them. CDR1 is DFQATT and CDR2 is SNEGSKA in the germline V gene (reference sequence). The CDR3 DNA sequence: TGCAGTGCTAGCGACAGTACTGAGCAGTTCTTC. This encodes CSASDSTEQFF.

The chain links TRBV6-5 to TRBJ2-7; perhaps TRBD1 as D (6 bases). Germline-derived CDR1 and CDR2 are MNHEY and SVGAGI. V lost 6 bases and J 2 bases, leaving 11 bases between the germline ends. This CDR3 spans 13 amino acids. Written as DNA, the CDR3 is TGTGCCAGCAGCCACACAGGGACCTACGAGCAGTACTTC. This encodes CASSHTGTYEQYF.

Points on this clone: This sample also contains other DNA sequences that code for the same CDR3. The CDR3 DNA follows: TGTGCCAGCTCACTCGGACTAGCGGGAGATACGCAGTATTTT. It encodes CASSLGLAGDTQYF. V is TRBV18 and J is TRBJ2-3, with 11 bases fitting TRBD2. V was clipped by 4 bases and J by 5 bases; unmatched bases: 2. The CDR3 totals 14 residues. Germline CDR1 and CDR2: KGHSH and LQKENI.

The DNA for the CDR3 is TGTGCCAGCAGTTCAGCGAGCGGGAGGGCGGGGGGATTCTACGAGCAGTACTTC. It yields the protein CASSSASGRAGGFYEQYF. The chain carries TRBV27 and TRBJ2-7; 10 bases map to TRBD2. The V segment lost 4 bases and the J segment 3 bases; nucleotides outside the gene matches: 15. There are 18 residues in the CDR3. In germline, CDR1 is MNHEY, CDR2 SMNVEV (reference sequence).